What follows are 8 T cell receptor beta chains derived from one specimen sequenced in a study of blood T cell repertoires in COVID-19. Repertoires were generated with immunoSEQ multiplex PCR, while TCRdb's copy carries only in-frame clones and drops some. The sample yields 180,000 or so clones, about nine tenths seen once. The sequenced sample consisted of peripheral blood. These receptors were taken from a man younger than 35 with active or convalescent COVID-19.

CDR3 bases: TGTGCCAGCAGCTTCAGGGAAAACACTGAAGCTTTCTTT. This gives the protein CASSFRENTEAFF. The chain combines TRBV4-2 with TRBJ1-1; a possible D gene is TRBD1 (5 bases). CDR1 is LGHNA and CDR2 is YNFKEQ in the germline V gene. CDR3 size: 13 residues. Trimming stripped 5 bases from V and 2 bases from J, with 9 bases between.

The rearrangement joins TRBV18 to TRBJ1-1; D is ambiguous. V was pared by 2 bases and J by 3 bases, with 7 bases between. CDR3 length equals 13 residues. Germline V gene lookup returns CDR1 KGHSH and CDR2 LQKENI. Here the CDR3 DNA reads TGTGCCAGCTCACCAATCGGGGACACTGAAGCTTTCTTT. Translated: CASSPIGDTEAFF.

The V call is TRBV7-9, the J call TRBJ2-7, with 7 bases aligning to TRBD2. CDR1 SEHNR and CDR2 FQNEAQ come from the germline V gene (reference sequence). V lost 5 bases, J lost 4 bases, and 11 bases stayed unmatched. CDR3 length equals 15 residues. The CDR3, as DNA: TGTGCCAGCAGCCCTCGGGGCGGGAGAAATTACGAGCAGTACTTC. Translated, it gives CASSPRGGRNYEQYF.

This chain uses TRBV7-3 with TRBJ2-1, with 8 bases lining up with TRBD2. Germline trimming cut 2 bases from V and 6 bases from J; bases unmatched to any gene: 6. The V gene's germline CDR1 is SGHTA and CDR2 FQGTGA. CDR3 size: 15 residues. This chain's CDR3 is CASSLAGGATNEQFF. Here the CDR3 DNA reads TGTGCCAGCAGCTTAGCGGGAGGCGCGACCAATGAGCAGTTCTTC.

CDR3 protein: CASSTLTGTGGEQFF. DNA for the CDR3: TGTGCCAGTAGTACACTGACCGGGACAGGGGGGGAACAGTTCTTC. V and J are TRBV19 and TRBJ2-1, with 11 bases identical to TRBD1. Germline V gene sequence: CDR1 LNHDA, CDR2 SQIVND (reference sequence). After removal of 4 bases from V and 13 bases from J, the junction contained 12 bases not matched to a gene. The CDR3 has 15 residues. Combining the CDR3 with reference TRBV19 and TRBJ2-1 gives the whole variable domain DGGITQSPKYLFRKEGQNVTLSCEQNLNHDAMYWYRQDPGQGLRLIYYSQIVNDFQKGDIAEGYSVSREKKESFPLTVTSAQKNPTAFYLCASSTLTGTGGEQFFGPGTRLTVL.

The chain employs TRBV7-8 and TRBJ1-1; D is undetermined. The CDR3 extends over 15 amino acids. The germline gives CDR1 SGHVS, CDR2 FQNEAQ. The V and J ends lost 5 bases and 1 base respectively, with 14 bases between them. CDR3 nucleotides: TGTGCCAGCAGCGTAACAGCGGATACGAACACTGAAGCTTTCTTT. As protein: CASSVTADTNTEAFF.

The rearrangement links TRBV5-1 to TRBJ1-4; 9 bases align to TRBD1. Losses at the gene ends were 5 bases for V and 7 bases for J; bases not matched to a gene: 12. This CDR3 spans 16 amino acids. The germline gives CDR1 SGHRS, CDR2 YFSETQ. Here the CDR3 reads CASRPGTGNNGEKLFF. The DNA for the CDR3 is TGCGCCAGCAGGCCCGGGACAGGGAACAATGGTGAAAAACTGTTTTTT.

CDR3 residues: CASSQDRATLHF. CDR3 sequence (DNA): TGTGCCAGCAGCCAAGACAGGGCAACCCTCCACTTT. The chain is built from TRBV4-2 and TRBJ1-6, with D perhaps TRBD1 (5 bases). Trimming removed 0 bases from V and 14 bases from J, with 8 bases in between. The CDR3 extends over 12 amino acids. Germline CDR1 and CDR2: LGHNA and YNFKEQ.